This T cell receptor (beta chain) was profiled in a study of blood T cell repertoires in COVID-19. Study-wide background: From T cells, B-cell-depleted T cells, or PBMCs came the material, which was cDNA or gDNA.

V trimming: 2 bases; J trimming: 4 bases; junction bases outside the gene matches: 5. The CDR3 is 15 residues long. Per the germline V gene, CDR1 is SGHTA and CDR2 is FQGNSA. Original methodology: Estimation of nucleated cell counts was performed using reference gene primer amplification. Repertoires were generated with immunoSEQ multiplex PCR, while TCRdb's copy carries only in-frame clones and drops some. V and J calls and clone size are those listed in that table; D and trimming were worked out from the DNA. The table includes roughly 180,000 clones, 60% to 85% detected once. Enrollment of patients from Seattle took place during active infection, with longitudinal follow-up.

The V gene is TRBV7-2, the J gene TRBJ1-1, with 9 positions matching TRBD1. Sequenced sample: peripheral blood. The TCR originated in a woman aged 60-70 years with COVID-19, enrolled during active disease. CDR3 sequence: CASSLFGQGTTEAFF. Here the CDR3 DNA reads TGTGCCAGCAGCTTATTCGGACAGGGGACCACTGAAGCTTTCTTT. The entire variable domain, with the rest obtained from reference TRBV7-2 and TRBJ1-1, is as follows: GAGVSQSPSNKVTEKGKDVELRCDPISGHTALYWYRQSLGQGLEFLIYFQGNSAPDKSGLPSDRFSAERTGGSVSTLTIQRTQQEDSAVYLCASSLFGQGTTEAFFGQGTRLTVV.